Listed below are T cell receptor beta chains from one sample, sequenced in a study of T cell repertoires in cytomegalovirus infection. TCRdb re-derived calls from the reads in MiXCR, one entry per CDR3 protein. The repertoire consists of roughly 500,000 distinct CDR3 sequences, with roughly 43% occurring once and the leading ten covering 43%. No antigen has been assigned to these receptors. Sequenced here: cultured PBMCs, sampled from culture after CMV antigen stimulation. These receptors were collected from a human donor in good health (CMV status not recorded). Some clones in this sample may be carry-over from other donors' samples. Each CDR3 is given with its conserved first and last residue. Fields, in order: clone size, J gene, V gene, D gene, CDR3 protein, CDR3 DNA. A D gene is named only where the DNA matches it firmly. Not all rows give a size; the values are once, few, many and, for expanded clones, a class.

>-|TRBJ2-5|TRBV4-3|-
CASSRGISYQETQYF
TGCGCCAGCAGCCGAGGGATCTCGTACCAAGAGACCCAGTACTTC
>-|TRBJ2-5|TRBV7-2|-
CASSGPNQETQYF
TGTGCCAGCAGCGGCCCGAACCAAGAGACCCAGTACTTC
>many|TRBJ2-5|TRBV12-3/TRBV12-4|-
CASSPGQGTQRETQYF
TGTGCCAGCAGTCCTGGGCAGGGAACTCAGAGGGAGACCCAGTACTTC
>few|TRBJ2-7|TRBV7-8|TRBD1
CASSFGQGGSYEQYF
TGTGCCAGCAGCTTCGGACAGGGGGGCTCCTACGAGCAGTACTTC
>few|TRBJ2-3|TRBV4-1|-
CASSQGQGFLADTQYF
-
>-|TRBJ2-7|TRBV3-1|-
CASSQFPAYEQYF
TGTGCCAGCAGCCAGTTTCCGGCATACGAGCAGTACTTC
>many|TRBJ1-1|TRBV7-2|TRBD1
CASRETGGAAEAFF
TGTGCCAGCAGAGAGACAGGGGGGGCCGCTGAAGCTTTCTTT
>many|TRBJ2-5|TRBV7-6|TRBD2
CASSVLAGTEETQYF
TGTGCCAGCAGCGTCTTAGCGGGGACGGAAGAGACCCAGTACTTC
>-|TRBJ2-5|TRBV7-2|-
CASSSGEQETQYF
TGTGCCAGCAGCTCCGGAGAACAAGAGACCCAGTACTTC
>many|TRBJ2-3|TRBV7-2|TRBD2
CASTPAGGPGDTQYF
TGTGCCAGCACACCAGCGGGAGGGCCGGGAGATACGCAGTATTTT
>-|TRBJ1-1|TRBV12-3/TRBV12-4|-
CASSFVGGTEAFF
TGTGCCAGCAGTTTTGTAGGGGGCACTGAAGCTTTCTTT
>-|TRBJ2-3|TRBV18|TRBD1
CASSPNQGQVTDTQYF
TGTGCCAGCTCACCGAATCAGGGACAGGTCACAGATACGCAGTATTTT
>-|TRBJ2-3|TRBV7-8|-
CASSYIGGALGDTQYF
TGTGCCAGCAGCTACATTGGGGGGGCCCTGGGGGATACGCAGTATTTT
>few|TRBJ1-2|TRBV7-2|-
CASSLGGAWGYTF
TGTGCCAGCAGCTTAGGGGGGGCCTGGGGCTACACCTTC
>-|TRBJ1-2|TRBV29-1|TRBD1
CSVDKGAPNGYTF
TGCAGCGTTGATAAGGGGGCTCCCAACGGCTACACCTTC
>-|TRBJ2-5|TRBV7-3|-
CASTPDQETQYF
TGTGCCAGCACCCCTGACCAGGAGACCCAGTACTTC
>few|TRBJ1-5|TRBV19|-
CASSRDGDQPQHF
TGTGCCAGTAGTCGCGATGGCGATCAGCCCCAGCATTTT